This T cell receptor (beta chain) was documented in a study of blood T cell repertoires in COVID-19. Study details: There were acute and convalescent COVID-19 samples, and they came from the United States, Italy and Spain. The analysed material was cDNA or gDNA that came from T cells, B-cell-depleted T cells, or PBMCs.

As processed by the authors: Reference gene primer amplification in the assay estimated nucleated cell counts. Profiling relied on immunoSEQ multiplex PCR, and the TCRdb table lists in-frame clones only, not all of them. The DNA gave D and trimming, while V, J and clone size come from that table. Seen here are approximately 150,000 clones, roughly 87% observed once, and the top ten hold 0.8% to 0.95%. J lost 4 bases, V lost 8 bases, and 13 bases had no gene match. The CDR3 loop spans 16 amino acids. Germline lookup yields CDR1 MRHNA and CDR2 SNTAGT. V and J are TRBV6-4 and TRBJ2-3; 9 positions agree with TRBD2. This TCR derives from a woman in her 50s with acute or convalescent COVID-19. The sample consisted of peripheral blood. CDR3 sequence (DNA): TGTGCCAGCGCGGTGCTCGGCGGGGGGGCCCCAGATACGCAGTATTTT. This encodes CASAVLGGGAPDTQYF.